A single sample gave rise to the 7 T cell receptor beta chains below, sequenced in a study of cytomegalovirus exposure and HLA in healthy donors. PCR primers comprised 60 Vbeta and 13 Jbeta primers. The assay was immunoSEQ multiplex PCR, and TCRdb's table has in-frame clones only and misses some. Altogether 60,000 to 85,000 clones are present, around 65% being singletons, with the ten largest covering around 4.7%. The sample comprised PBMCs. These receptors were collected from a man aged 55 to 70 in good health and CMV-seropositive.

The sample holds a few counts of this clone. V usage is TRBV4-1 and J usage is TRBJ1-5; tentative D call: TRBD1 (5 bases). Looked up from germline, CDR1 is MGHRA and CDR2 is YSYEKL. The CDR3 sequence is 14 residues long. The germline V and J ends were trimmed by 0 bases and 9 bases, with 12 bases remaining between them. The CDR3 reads CASSQDRQPRPQHF. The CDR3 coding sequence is TGCGCCAGCAGCCAAGACAGACAGCCGCGGCCCCAGCATTTT.

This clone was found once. The CDR3 is CASSYSIELGEKLFF. The CDR3, as DNA: TGTGCCAGCAGTTACTCGATAGAGCTCGGGGAAAAACTGTTTTTT. The chain has TRBV6-5 and TRBJ1-4, with D unresolved. CDR1 MNHEY and CDR2 SVGAGI come from the germline V gene. This CDR3 spans 15 amino acids. Between the trimmed V and J ends, which lost 0 bases and 8 bases, there was a span of 13 bases.

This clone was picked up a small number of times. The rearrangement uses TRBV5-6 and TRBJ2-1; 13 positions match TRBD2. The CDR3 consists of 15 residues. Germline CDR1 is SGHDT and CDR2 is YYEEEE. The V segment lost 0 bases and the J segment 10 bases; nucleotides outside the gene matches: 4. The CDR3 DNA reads TGTGCCAGCAGCTTGGGACTAGCGGGGGGAAACGAGCAGTTCTTC. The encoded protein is CASSLGLAGGNEQFF.

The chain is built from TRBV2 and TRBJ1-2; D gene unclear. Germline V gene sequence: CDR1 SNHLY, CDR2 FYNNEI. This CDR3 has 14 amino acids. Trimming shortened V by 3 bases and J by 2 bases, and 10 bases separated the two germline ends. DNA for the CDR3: TGTGCCAGCAGTGACGGCAGGCCCAACTATGGCTACACCTTC. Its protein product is CASSDGRPNYGYTF. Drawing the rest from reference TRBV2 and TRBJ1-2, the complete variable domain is EPEVTQTPSHQVTQMGQEVILRCVPISNHLYFYWYRQILGQKVEFLVSFYNNEISEKSEIFDDQFSVERPDGSNFTLKIRSTKLEDSAMYFCASSDGRPNYGYTFGSGTRLTVV.

CDR3 DNA: TGTGCCAGCCTAGCGGGAGGGCCCGTTCTGGAAGAGTTCTTC. Protein: CASLAGGPVLEEFF. The V gene is TRBV2, the J gene TRBJ2-1, with 12 bases lining up with TRBD2. The CDR3 consists of 14 residues. V dropped 8 bases and J dropped 14; count of bases not matched to a gene: 13. Germline CDR1 SNHLY, CDR2 FYNNEI.

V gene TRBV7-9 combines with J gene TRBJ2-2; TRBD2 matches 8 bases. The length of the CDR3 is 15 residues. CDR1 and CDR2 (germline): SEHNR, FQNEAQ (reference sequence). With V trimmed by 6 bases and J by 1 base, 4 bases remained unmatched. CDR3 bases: TGTGCCAGCAGGAGTAGCGGGATGAACACCGGGGAGCTGTTTTTT. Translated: CASRSSGMNTGELFF.

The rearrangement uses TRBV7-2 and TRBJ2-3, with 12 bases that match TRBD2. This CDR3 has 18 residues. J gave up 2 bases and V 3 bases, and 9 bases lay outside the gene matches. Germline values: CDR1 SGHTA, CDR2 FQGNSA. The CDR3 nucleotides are TGTGCCAGCAGCTTGTGGTCGCTAGCGGGGGGGCCCACAGATACGCAGTATTTT. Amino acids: CASSLWSLAGGPTDTQYF.